The rows below give T cell receptor beta chains drawn from one sample of a study of blood T cell repertoires in COVID-19. Produced via immunoSEQ multiplex PCR; TCRdb's table is partial and in-frame only. The sample lists about 67,000 clones, about 90% seen once, with 6.5% to 8.5% in the top ten. Specimen: peripheral blood. The receptors derive from a man between 50 and 59 years old with active COVID-19. Each CDR3 is given with its conserved first and last residue. The order of the fields is D gene, V gene, J gene, clone size, CDR3 protein, CDR3 DNA. D genes are given only for firm matches. Size tells how often a clone was seen (once, few, many) or the class of an expanded clone, and some rows leave it out.

D: NA; V: TRBV19; J: TRBJ2-1; size: NA; CDR3: CASTSRGGAYNEQFF; DNA: TGTGCCAGTACCTCCCGCGGCGGAGCTTACAATGAGCAGTTCTTC
D: TRBD2; V: TRBV27; J: TRBJ2-7; size: NA; CDR3: CASRPGTSGVMVEQYF; DNA: TGTGCCAGCAGACCCGGGACTAGCGGGGTTATGGTCGAGCAGTACTTC
D: TRBD2; V: TRBV28; J: TRBJ2-2; size: NA; CDR3: CASRRLAALLELFF; DNA: TGTGCCAGCAGGCGACTAGCGGCACTACTGGAGCTGTTTTTT
D: TRBD1; V: TRBV4-2; J: TRBJ2-1; size: NA; CDR3: CASSQAPGQGNYNEQFF; DNA: TGTGCCAGCAGCCAAGCCCCGGGACAGGGAAACTACAATGAGCAGTTCTTC
D: NA; V: TRBV30; J: TRBJ1-6; size: NA; CDR3: CAWSGGGNSPLHF; DNA: TGTGCCTGGAGTGGAGGAGGGAATTCACCCCTCCACTTT
D: TRBD1; V: TRBV19; J: TRBJ2-3; size: NA; CDR3: CASSPVRQGTGTDTQYF; DNA: TGTGCCAGTAGTCCCGTCCGACAGGGTACGGGCACAGATACGCAGTATTTT
D: TRBD1; V: TRBV9; J: TRBJ1-2; size: NA; CDR3: CASSATGTAIGGYGYTF; DNA: TGTGCCAGCAGCGCCACCGGGACAGCAATAGGAGGCTATGGCTACACCTTC
D: NA; V: TRBV5-1; J: TRBJ1-6; size: NA; CDR3: CASSLAGRHSPLHF; DNA: TGCGCCAGCAGCTTGGCAGGGAGGCATTCACCCCTCCACTTT
D: TRBD1; V: TRBV5-1; J: TRBJ2-7; size: NA; CDR3: CASSESGTGLDEQYF; DNA: TGCGCCAGCAGCGAATCCGGGACAGGGCTCGACGAGCAGTACTTC
D: NA; V: TRBV4-3; J: TRBJ2-5; size: NA; CDR3: CASSQGAGKQETQYF; DNA: TGCGCCAGCAGCCAGGGGGCTGGTAAACAAGAGACCCAGTACTTC
D: NA; V: TRBV30; J: TRBJ2-1; size: NA; CDR3: CAWAQDSHEQFF; DNA: TGTGCCTGGGCCCAAGACTCACATGAGCAGTTCTTC
D: TRBD1; V: TRBV4-3; J: TRBJ2-1; size: NA; CDR3: CASSRLQGPSSYNEQFF; DNA: TGCGCCAGCAGCCGCTTACAGGGGCCCAGCTCCTACAATGAGCAGTTCTTC
D: NA; V: TRBV5-1; J: TRBJ1-1; size: NA; CDR3: CASSLRGESEAFF; DNA: TGCGCCAGCAGCTTACGCGGCGAAAGTGAAGCTTTCTTT
D: NA; V: TRBV9; J: TRBJ1-6; size: NA; CDR3: CASSLQTGHNSPLHF; DNA: TGTGCCAGCAGCTTACAGACAGGCCATAATTCACCCCTCCACTTT
D: NA; V: TRBV5-1; J: TRBJ1-6; size: NA; CDR3: CASSLVPDTNSPLHF; DNA: TGCGCCAGCAGCTTGGTGCCGGACACTAATTCACCCCTCCACTTT
D: TRBD1; V: TRBV18; J: TRBJ2-5; size: NA; CDR3: CASSPWTGEVFQYF; DNA: TGTGCCAGCTCACCCTGGACAGGGGAGGTATTTCAGTACTTC
D: TRBD1; V: TRBV27; J: TRBJ1-1; size: NA; CDR3: CASRTDRANTEAFF; DNA: TGTGCCAGCAGGACTGACAGGGCCAACACTGAAGCTTTCTTT
D: TRBD1; V: TRBV5-1; J: TRBJ2-7; size: few; CDR3: CASSLFVGNRGLGYEQYF; DNA: TGCGCCAGCAGCTTGTTTGTAGGTAACAGGGGGTTAGGATACGAGCAGTACTTC
D: NA; V: TRBV10-1; J: TRBJ2-5; size: once; CDR3: CASSAESRQQAQETQYF; DNA: TGCGCCAGCAGTGCTGAGTCCCGTCAACAGGCCCAAGAGACCCAGTACTTC
D: TRBD1; V: TRBV6-4; J: TRBJ2-2; size: NA; CDR3: CASSGSGTGGPGELFF; DNA: TGTGCCAGCAGTGGGTCCGGGACAGGGGGTCCCGGGGAGCTGTTTTTT
D: TRBD2; V: TRBV11-2; J: TRBJ2-1; size: NA; CDR3: CASSLQAGYEQFF; DNA: TGTGCCAGCAGCCTGCAAGCGGGATATGAGCAGTTCTTC
D: TRBD2; V: TRBV6-2/TRBV6-3; J: TRBJ2-3; size: once; CDR3: CASSWTSGGADTQYF; DNA: TGTGCCAGCAGTTGGACTAGCGGGGGGGCAGATACGCAGTATTTT
D: TRBD1; V: TRBV28; J: TRBJ2-2; size: NA; CDR3: CASTNSQGAGGELFF; DNA: TGTGCCAGCACCAATTCACAGGGGGCTGGCGGGGAGCTGTTTTTT
D: NA; V: TRBV5-1; J: TRBJ2-7; size: NA; CDR3: CASSFTGSSYEQYF; DNA: TGCGCCAGCAGCTTTACAGGGTCCTCCTACGAGCAGTACTTC
D: NA; V: TRBV7-3; J: TRBJ2-6; size: NA; CDR3: CASSLAQVAGANVLTF; DNA: TGTGCCAGCAGCTTGGCCCAGGTTGCTGGGGCCAACGTCCTGACTTTC
D: NA; V: TRBV6-5; J: TRBJ2-7; size: NA; CDR3: CASRPGHLYEQYF; DNA: TGTGCCAGCAGGCCGGGACACCTCTACGAGCAGTACTTC